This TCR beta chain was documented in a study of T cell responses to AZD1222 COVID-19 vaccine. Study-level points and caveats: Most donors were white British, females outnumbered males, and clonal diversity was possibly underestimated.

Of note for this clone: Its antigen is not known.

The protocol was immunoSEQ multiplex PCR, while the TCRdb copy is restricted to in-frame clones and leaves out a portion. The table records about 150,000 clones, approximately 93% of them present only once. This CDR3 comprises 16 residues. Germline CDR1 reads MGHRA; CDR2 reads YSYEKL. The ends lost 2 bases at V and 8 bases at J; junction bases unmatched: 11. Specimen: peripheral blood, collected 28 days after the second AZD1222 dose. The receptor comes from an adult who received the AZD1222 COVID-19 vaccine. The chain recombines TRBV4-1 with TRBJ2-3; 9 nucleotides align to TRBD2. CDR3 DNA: TGCGCCAGCAGCCAAAATAGCGGGGGACCCCTAGGTACGCAGTATTTT. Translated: CASSQNSGGPLGTQYF.